The 5 T cell receptor beta chains below all came from one sample that was sequenced in a study of T cells expressing NK-cell markers. For each CDR3 protein, TCRdb gives one entry from its re-call of the 5' RACE reads, without DNA. This sample's clone table lists about 390,000 distinct CDR3 sequences. The sample taken for sequencing was blood T cells: a sorted CD56 or NKG2C T cell subset, CD4+ or CD8+ T cells, or bulk PBMC T cells (not recorded which). All receptors derive from a woman aged 50 to 60 in good health.

This chain joins TRBV6-6 and TRBJ2-1; TCRdb's D call of TRBD2 is untestable without DNA. Per the germline V gene, CDR1 is MNHNY and CDR2 is SVGAGI (reference sequence). The CDR3 has 16 amino acids. CDR3 sequence: CASSYSQRDLDNEQFF.

The V gene is TRBV11-2, the J gene TRBJ2-4; lacking DNA, the TRBD1 call made by TCRdb goes unchecked. There are 16 residues in the CDR3. CDR1 and CDR2 (germline): SGHAT, FQNNGV. CDR3 protein: CASSLGVGGHINIQYF.

The J gene is TRBJ2-3, the V gene TRBV7-8; the TRBD2 assignment by TCRdb is unverifiable without DNA. This CDR3 has 16 amino acids. Germline V gene lookup returns CDR1 SGHVS and CDR2 FQNEAQ. The CDR3 spells CASSVGLLWGTDTQYF. The full variable domain, with the rest looked up from reference TRBV7-8 and TRBJ2-3, is GAGVSQSPRYKVAKRGQDVALRCDPISGHVSLFWYQQALGQGPEFLTYFQNEAQLDKSGLPSDRFFAERPEGSVSTLKIQRTQQEDSAVYLCASSVGLLWGTDTQYFGPGTRLTVL.

The chain combines TRBV12-3 or TRBV12-4 with TRBJ1-3. The CDR3 sequence is 13 residues long. CDR3 loop: CASGRSSGNTIYF.

The chain couples TRBV12-3 or TRBV12-4 to TRBJ1-1; lacking DNA, the TRBD1 call made by TCRdb goes unchecked. CDR3 length equals 14 residues. CDR3: CASSVLGRQPEAFF.